These T cell receptor beta chains were read from a single sample in a study of blood T cell repertoires in COVID-19. Data came from immunoSEQ multiplex PCR; TCRdb stores just in-frame clones and leaves some out. The sample has approximately 200,000 clones, around 88% seen once; the top ten hold 3.5% to 5.5%. Sequenced: PBMCs or T cells enriched from blood (not recorded which). These receptors came from a woman aged 25 to 45 who had been exposed to COVID-19. CDR3s include the opening cysteine and the closing phenylalanine or tryptophan. The order of the fields is V gene, J gene, D gene, clone size, CDR3 DNA, CDR3 protein. D genes are given only for firm matches. Only part of the rows carry a size: once, few, many, or a class if the clone is expanded.

>TRBV3-1/TRBV3-2|TRBJ1-1|TRBD1|-
TGTGCCAGCAGCCGCTGGACAGGGCGGGGCGACACTGAAGCTTTCTTT
CASSRWTGRGDTEAFF
>TRBV10-3|TRBJ1-1|-|-
TGTGCCATCAGTGAGCTAGGAAAGAACACTGAAGCTTTCTTT
CAISELGKNTEAFF
>TRBV28|TRBJ1-2|-|-
TGTGCCAGCAGTTTAGGCTTGGTCAGGGCTTATGGCTACACCTTC
CASSLGLVRAYGYTF
>TRBV12-5|TRBJ1-1|TRBD1|-
TGTGCTAGTGGTTTGGTAAGGGGACAGGGCAGGACTGAAGCTTTCTTT
CASGLVRGQGRTEAFF
>TRBV5-1|TRBJ1-1|-|few
TGCGCCAGCAGCTTGTTCCCAGGGCCGGACACTGAAGCTTTCTTT
CASSLFPGPDTEAFF
>TRBV5-1|TRBJ2-7|TRBD1|-
TGCGCCAGCAGCCTCGGGACAGGGGAGATAATCGAGCAGTACTTC
CASSLGTGEIIEQYF
>TRBV18|TRBJ2-2|-|-
TGTGCCAGCTCACCACGCGACAGGCGCGGGCCGAACACCGGGGAGCTGTTTTTT
CASSPRDRRGPNTGELFF
>TRBV7-9|TRBJ1-3|-|-
TGTGCCAGCAGCGCAGGGGTCTCTGGAAACACCATATATTTT
CASSAGVSGNTIYF
>TRBV3-1/TRBV3-2|TRBJ1-6|TRBD1|-
TGTGCCAGCAGCCAAGGGACAGGTAGTTCACCCCTCCACTTT
CASSQGTGSSPLHF
>TRBV5-1|TRBJ1-6|-|-
TGCGCCAGCAGCTTGGCGGGGATCTCCTATAATTCACCCCTCCACTTT
CASSLAGISYNSPLHF
>TRBV11-3|TRBJ1-2|-|-
TGTGCCAGCAGCTTGAGGCCCCCAGCTAACTATGGCTACACCTTC
CASSLRPPANYGYTF
>TRBV2|TRBJ2-2|-|-
TGTGCCAGCACCACGGACAGCGCGAACACCGGGGAGCTGTTTTTT
CASTTDSANTGELFF
>TRBV18|TRBJ2-2|-|-
TGTGCCAGCTCCCCTACTCGGACGGGGTCTCTTGGGGAGCTGTTTTTT
CASSPTRTGSLGELFF
>TRBV2|TRBJ1-1|-|-
TGTGCCAGCAGTGCGGACACTCAGACTGAAGCTTTCTTT
CASSADTQTEAFF
>TRBV10-1|TRBJ1-1|TRBD1|-
TGCGCCAGCAAAAAAGTGCGGACAGGGGGGTGCGGCACTGAAGCTTTCTTT
CASKKVRTGGCGTEAFF
>TRBV6-5|TRBJ2-7|-|once
TGTGCCAGCAGTTACTCCCACAGGATGAACTACGAGCAGTACTTC
CASSYSHRMNYEQYF
>TRBV24-1|TRBJ2-5|-|-
TGTGCCACCAGTGATTTTGAGGGAACCGCGAGTTTCGAGACCCAGTACTTC
CATSDFEGTASFETQYF
>TRBV24-1|TRBJ2-3|TRBD2|-
TGTGCCACCAGTGATCGCGGGGGGAGCACAGATACGCAGTATTTT
CATSDRGGSTDTQYF
>TRBV7-9|TRBJ2-1|TRBD1|-
TGTGCCACCACGGACAGGGCTTACAATGAGCAGTTCTTC
CATTDRAYNEQFF
>TRBV6-5|TRBJ1-1|-|few
TGTGCCAGCAGTTACTCGGGAGGGAACACTGAAGCTTTCTTT
CASSYSGGNTEAFF
>TRBV9|TRBJ2-1|-|-
TGTGCCAGCAGCGTGGCAACAGGGATCTTCAATGAGCAGTTCTTC
CASSVATGIFNEQFF
>TRBV3-1/TRBV3-2|TRBJ1-4|TRBD1|-
TGTGCCAGCAGCCCTTGGACAGGGGAATTTGGAAAACTGTTTTTT
CASSPWTGEFGKLFF
>TRBV9|TRBJ2-3|-|-
TGTGCCAGCAGCGTAGCAGGGTGGAGCACAGATACGCAGTATTTT
CASSVAGWSTDTQYF